These T cell receptor beta chains were read from a single sample in a study of cytomegalovirus exposure and HLA in healthy donors. Assay: immunoSEQ multiplex PCR; the TCRdb copy retains only in-frame clones and omits some. The sample lists about 120,000 clones, around three quarters occurring once. Specimen: PBMCs. The receptors here all came from a man younger than 35 in good health and CMV-seropositive. CDR3s include the opening cysteine and the closing phenylalanine or tryptophan. Each record gives: CDR3 protein, CDR3 DNA, clone size, J gene, D gene, V gene. A D gene is named only where the DNA matches it firmly. Where a row states a size, it is once, few, many or the class of an expanded clone; other rows omit it.

cdr3_aa: CASSQGQGLNSPLHF
cdr3_nt: TGCGCCAGCAGCCAGGGACAGGGCTTAAATTCACCCCTCCACTTT
clone_size: once
j_call: TRBJ1-6
d_call: TRBD1
v_call: TRBV5-1

cdr3_aa: CASSLQSGGSYGYTF
cdr3_nt: TGTGCCAGCAGTTTACAATCAGGGGGAAGCTATGGCTACACCTTC
clone_size: .
j_call: TRBJ1-2
d_call: TRBD1
v_call: TRBV27

cdr3_aa: CASSLVTGEVEAFF
cdr3_nt: TGTGCCAGCAGCTTGGTGACAGGAGAGGTTGAAGCTTTCTTT
clone_size: few
j_call: TRBJ1-1
d_call: .
v_call: TRBV5-4

cdr3_aa: CASSFPGLAGWNEQFF
cdr3_nt: TGTGCCAGCAGCTTCCCGGGACTAGCGGGATGGAATGAGCAGTTCTTC
clone_size: .
j_call: TRBJ2-1
d_call: TRBD2
v_call: TRBV7-8

cdr3_aa: CASSVRLLKQYF
cdr3_nt: TGTGCCAGCAGTGTCAGACTCCTCAAGCAGTACTTC
clone_size: .
j_call: TRBJ2-7
d_call: .
v_call: TRBV2

cdr3_aa: CAWTKAGRSGNTIYF
cdr3_nt: TGTGCCTGGACCAAGGCAGGGAGGTCTGGAAACACCATATATTTT
clone_size: few
j_call: TRBJ1-3
d_call: .
v_call: TRBV30

cdr3_aa: CAWNGPRFSGANGLTF
cdr3_nt: TGTGCCTGGAATGGCCCCAGGTTCTCTGGGGCCAACGGCCTGACTTTC
clone_size: .
j_call: TRBJ2-6
d_call: .
v_call: TRBV30

cdr3_aa: CASSDGLTGNTIYF
cdr3_nt: TGCGCCAGTAGCGACGGACTCACGGGAAACACCATATATTTT
clone_size: .
j_call: TRBJ1-3
d_call: .
v_call: TRBV5-1

cdr3_aa: CASRRDPNTEAFF
cdr3_nt: TGTGCCAGTAGGCGGGACCCGAACACTGAAGCTTTCTTT
clone_size: few
j_call: TRBJ1-1
d_call: .
v_call: TRBV19

cdr3_aa: CASSLTGTALRDSQYF
cdr3_nt: TGCGCCAGCAGCTTAACCGGGACAGCCTTGAGGGACAGTCAGTACTTC
clone_size: .
j_call: TRBJ2-4
d_call: TRBD1
v_call: TRBV5-1

cdr3_aa: CASIPSGNYEQYF
cdr3_nt: TGTGCCAGCATCCCCTCAGGGAACTACGAGCAGTACTTC
clone_size: .
j_call: TRBJ2-7
d_call: .
v_call: TRBV6-1

cdr3_aa: CAISEDQGLEGYTF
cdr3_nt: TGTGCCATCAGTGAGGATCAGGGTCTTGAGGGCTACACCTTC
clone_size: .
j_call: TRBJ1-2
d_call: .
v_call: TRBV10-3

cdr3_aa: CATSRDQQGGNTIYF
cdr3_nt: TGTGCCACCAGCAGAGACCAACAGGGGGGAAACACCATATATTTT
clone_size: few
j_call: TRBJ1-3
d_call: TRBD1
v_call: TRBV15

cdr3_aa: CASTKERLNSPLHF
cdr3_nt: TGTGCCAGCACCAAGGAGCGTCTCAATTCACCCCTCCACTTT
clone_size: once
j_call: TRBJ1-6
d_call: .
v_call: TRBV11-2

cdr3_aa: CASSPGGSGTRGADTQYF
cdr3_nt: TGTGCCAGCAGCCCAGGAGGAAGCGGAACCCGGGGGGCAGATACGCAGTATTTT
clone_size: .
j_call: TRBJ2-3
d_call: TRBD2
v_call: TRBV4-2

cdr3_aa: CASRTGLAGGDTGELFF
cdr3_nt: TGTGCCAGTAGAACGGGACTAGCGGGAGGCGACACCGGGGAGCTGTTTTTT
clone_size: few
j_call: TRBJ2-2
d_call: TRBD2
v_call: TRBV19

cdr3_aa: CASSISVAGGANGLTF
cdr3_nt: TGTGCCAGTAGTATTAGTGTTGCGGGAGGGGCCAACGGCCTGACTTTC
clone_size: .
j_call: TRBJ2-6
d_call: TRBD2
v_call: TRBV19

cdr3_aa: CASNPAGGSYNEQFF
cdr3_nt: TGCGCCAGCAACCCAGCGGGAGGGTCCTACAATGAGCAGTTCTTC
clone_size: .
j_call: TRBJ2-1
d_call: TRBD2
v_call: TRBV5-1

cdr3_aa: CASSPGQHSGANVLTF
cdr3_nt: TGTGCCAGCAGCCCGGGACAGCATTCTGGGGCCAACGTCCTGACTTTC
clone_size: few
j_call: TRBJ2-6
d_call: TRBD1
v_call: TRBV5-8

cdr3_aa: CSVYRQGIGPDTQYF
cdr3_nt: TGCAGCGTCTATAGACAGGGAATAGGTCCAGATACGCAGTATTTT
clone_size: .
j_call: TRBJ2-3
d_call: TRBD1
v_call: TRBV29-1

cdr3_aa: CASSLTGGGNQPQHF
cdr3_nt: TGTGCCAGCAGCCTTACAGGGGGAGGGAATCAGCCCCAGCATTTT
clone_size: once
j_call: TRBJ1-5
d_call: TRBD1
v_call: TRBV5-4

cdr3_aa: CAWSRQLTEAFF
cdr3_nt: TGTGCCTGGAGTCGACAACTTACTGAAGCTTTCTTT
clone_size: .
j_call: TRBJ1-1
d_call: .
v_call: TRBV30

cdr3_aa: CASRSDRGNYGYTF
cdr3_nt: TGTGCCAGCAGGTCGGACAGGGGGAACTATGGCTACACCTTC
clone_size: .
j_call: TRBJ1-2
d_call: TRBD1
v_call: TRBV5-6

cdr3_aa: CASSQDGVAGETQYF
cdr3_nt: TGCGCCAGCAGCCAAGATGGGGTAGCGGGAGAGACCCAGTACTTC
clone_size: .
j_call: TRBJ2-5
d_call: TRBD2
v_call: TRBV4-1

cdr3_aa: CASSQRRVSTEAFF
cdr3_nt: TGTGCCAGCTCCCAAAGGAGGGTATCCACTGAAGCTTTCTTT
clone_size: .
j_call: TRBJ1-1
d_call: .
v_call: TRBV18

cdr3_aa: CATRALEAGENTEAFF
cdr3_nt: TGTGCCACCAGGGCTCTCGAGGCAGGGGAGAACACTGAAGCTTTCTTT
clone_size: .
j_call: TRBJ1-1
d_call: .
v_call: TRBV28

cdr3_aa: CASISDRGPVGNQPQHF
cdr3_nt: TGTGCCAGTATATCGGACAGGGGGCCCGTTGGCAATCAGCCCCAGCATTTT
clone_size: .
j_call: TRBJ1-5
d_call: TRBD1
v_call: TRBV2

cdr3_aa: CASSLARSGINTGELFF
cdr3_nt: TGCGCCAGCAGCTTGGCAAGAAGCGGGATAAACACCGGGGAGCTGTTTTTT
clone_size: .
j_call: TRBJ2-2
d_call: TRBD2
v_call: TRBV5-1

cdr3_aa: CASSSSTPGRRNTIYF
cdr3_nt: TGTGCCAGCAGCTCCTCGACTCCAGGGCGTCGAAACACCATATATTTT
clone_size: .
j_call: TRBJ1-3
d_call: .
v_call: TRBV7-2

cdr3_aa: CASSSTGENYDEQYF
cdr3_nt: TGTGCCAGCAGTTCGACAGGAGAAAACTATGACGAGCAGTACTTC
clone_size: .
j_call: TRBJ2-7
d_call: .
v_call: TRBV6-5

cdr3_aa: CASSHAGGTGELFF
cdr3_nt: TGCGCCAGCAGCCACGCAGGAGGTACCGGGGAGCTGTTTTTT
clone_size: .
j_call: TRBJ2-2
d_call: .
v_call: TRBV4-1

cdr3_aa: CASSPDIRPEAFF
cdr3_nt: TGTGCCAGCAGCCCGGACATCCGGCCCGAAGCTTTCTTT
clone_size: .
j_call: TRBJ1-1
d_call: .
v_call: TRBV7-6

cdr3_aa: CASSVDRAEGYTF
cdr3_nt: TGTGCCAGCAGTGTGGACAGGGCAGAGGGCTACACCTTC
clone_size: few
j_call: TRBJ1-2
d_call: TRBD1
v_call: TRBV6-1

cdr3_aa: CASSFWSAANTEAFF
cdr3_nt: TGCGCCAGCAGCTTCTGGTCCGCGGCGAACACTGAAGCTTTCTTT
clone_size: .
j_call: TRBJ1-1
d_call: .
v_call: TRBV5-1

cdr3_aa: CASSLAAGQGSPDPEAFF
cdr3_nt: TGCGCCAGCAGCTTGGCCGCGGGACAGGGTAGCCCCGACCCTGAAGCTTTCTTT
clone_size: few
j_call: TRBJ1-1
d_call: TRBD1
v_call: TRBV5-1

cdr3_aa: CASSPFITYSSGNTIYF
cdr3_nt: TGCGCCAGCAGCCCCTTCATCACGTATAGCTCTGGAAACACCATATATTTT
clone_size: .
j_call: TRBJ1-3
d_call: .
v_call: TRBV4-1

cdr3_aa: CASSQSQGTIYGYTF
cdr3_nt: TGTGCCAGCAGCCAATCCCAGGGGACTATCTATGGCTACACCTTC
clone_size: .
j_call: TRBJ1-2
d_call: .
v_call: TRBV16

cdr3_aa: CASSIGSKGNYGYTF
cdr3_nt: TGTGCCAGCAGCATTGGATCCAAGGGGAACTATGGCTACACCTTC
clone_size: .
j_call: TRBJ1-2
d_call: .
v_call: TRBV7-8

cdr3_aa: CASKTLHEGGGEQYF
cdr3_nt: TGTGCCAGTAAAACTCTTCACGAGGGTGGTGGCGAGCAGTACTTC
clone_size: .
j_call: TRBJ2-7
d_call: .
v_call: TRBV19

cdr3_aa: CASRRGAGEKLFF
cdr3_nt: TGTGCCAGCAGGCGGGGGGCCGGAGAAAAACTGTTTTTT
clone_size: .
j_call: TRBJ1-4
d_call: .
v_call: TRBV25-1

cdr3_aa: CASSYGGLPLVGELFF
cdr3_nt: TGTGCCAGCAGCTACGGCGGACTGCCCTTGGTCGGGGAGCTGTTTTTT
clone_size: .
j_call: TRBJ2-2
d_call: .
v_call: TRBV28

cdr3_aa: CASSHLAGVGNEQFF
cdr3_nt: TGCGCCAGCAGCCATCTAGCGGGAGTAGGGAATGAGCAGTTCTTC
clone_size: .
j_call: TRBJ2-1
d_call: TRBD2
v_call: TRBV4-1

cdr3_aa: CASSPRWDSTEAFF
cdr3_nt: TGTGCCAGCAGTCCCCGTTGGGACAGCACTGAAGCTTTCTTT
clone_size: .
j_call: TRBJ1-1
d_call: TRBD1
v_call: TRBV5-4

cdr3_aa: CASSLTVYSNQPQHF
cdr3_nt: TGTGCCAGCAGTCTGACAGTTTATAGCAATCAGCCCCAGCATTTT
clone_size: few
j_call: TRBJ1-5
d_call: .
v_call: TRBV27

cdr3_aa: CASSGSAGGGTEAFF
cdr3_nt: TGTGCCAGCAGTGGGTCTGCAGGCGGGGGCACTGAAGCTTTCTTT
clone_size: .
j_call: TRBJ1-1
d_call: .
v_call: TRBV2

cdr3_aa: CASSATGMNTEAFF
cdr3_nt: TGTGCCAGCAGCGCGACAGGAATGAACACTGAAGCTTTCTTT
clone_size: .
j_call: TRBJ1-1
d_call: .
v_call: TRBV9

cdr3_aa: CASSITVYGYTF
cdr3_nt: TGTGCCAGTAGTATAACGGTCTATGGCTACACCTTC
clone_size: once
j_call: TRBJ1-2
d_call: .
v_call: TRBV19

cdr3_aa: CASSLTGSRNSPLHF
cdr3_nt: TGTGCCAGCAGCTTAACAGGGAGTCGTAATTCACCCCTCCACTTT
clone_size: .
j_call: TRBJ1-6
d_call: .
v_call: TRBV7-9

cdr3_aa: CAWSVSGYSNQPQHF
cdr3_nt: TGTGCCTGGAGTGTTTCGGGATATAGCAATCAGCCCCAGCATTTT
clone_size: .
j_call: TRBJ1-5
d_call: .
v_call: TRBV30

cdr3_aa: CASSLGTSGANGLTF
cdr3_nt: TGCGCCAGCAGCCTAGGGACATCTGGGGCCAACGGCCTGACTTTC
clone_size: .
j_call: TRBJ2-6
d_call: .
v_call: TRBV5-1

cdr3_aa: CASSSVRDRGGGYTF
cdr3_nt: TGTGCCAGCAGCAGTGTGCGGGACAGGGGAGGCGGCTACACCTTC
clone_size: .
j_call: TRBJ1-2
d_call: TRBD1
v_call: TRBV7-9

cdr3_aa: CASSLSVFAGGTYTQYF
cdr3_nt: TGTGCCAGCAGCTTATCGGTTTTCGCGGGGGGTACCTATACGCAGTATTTT
clone_size: .
j_call: TRBJ2-3
d_call: TRBD2
v_call: TRBV7-2

cdr3_aa: CASSPPGVRGTQYF
cdr3_nt: TGTGCCAGTAGTCCCCCCGGAGTCCGGGGGACCCAGTACTTC
clone_size: .
j_call: TRBJ2-5
d_call: .
v_call: TRBV19

cdr3_aa: CASSPDSGSGNTIYF
cdr3_nt: TGTGCCAGCAGTCCTGACAGTGGGTCTGGAAACACCATATATTTT
clone_size: .
j_call: TRBJ1-3
d_call: .
v_call: TRBV5-8